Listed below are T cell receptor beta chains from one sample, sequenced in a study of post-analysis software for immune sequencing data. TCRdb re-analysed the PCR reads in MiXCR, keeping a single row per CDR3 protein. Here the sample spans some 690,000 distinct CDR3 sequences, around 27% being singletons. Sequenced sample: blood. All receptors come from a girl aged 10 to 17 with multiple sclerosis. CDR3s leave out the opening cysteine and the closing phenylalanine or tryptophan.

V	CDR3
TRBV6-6	ATVSTATYEQY
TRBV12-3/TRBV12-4	ASSFGGQGGETQY
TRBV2	ASSPDAGSYGYT
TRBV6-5	ASRDVGLAKNIQY
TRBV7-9	ASSLGVRDTQY
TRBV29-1	SVEHGTSYGYT
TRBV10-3	ATRAGAIDNEQY
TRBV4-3	ASSPYWREDSYEQY
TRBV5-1	ASSLQAGGHNEQF
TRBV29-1	SVEAGGANEQY
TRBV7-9	ASSKYRDLETQY
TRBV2	ASSGSQETQY
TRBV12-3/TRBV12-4	ASSPQMGWDGYT
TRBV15	ATSRDPGDGDTQY
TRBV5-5	ASSLRFGGWEETQY
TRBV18	ASSRAGRDGSPLH
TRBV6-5	ASSYSMGGGIAKNIQY
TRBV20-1	SASGLADYYNEQF
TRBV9	ASSRATTNTGERF
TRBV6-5	ASSDRGLGDTQY
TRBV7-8	ASSGRPETQY
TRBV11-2	ASSLDQGLAGGWQETQY
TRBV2	ASSEGHSYGYT
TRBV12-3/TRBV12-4	ASTQHRGDTEAF
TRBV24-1	ATSDGVRDTNQPQH
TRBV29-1	SVSQGSGEQY
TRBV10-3	ATKGPTNEKLF
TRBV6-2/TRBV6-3	ASSYYLGVGNEQF
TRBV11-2	ASSYSGGGTYEQY
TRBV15	ATSRVTGRPGTEAF
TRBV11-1	ASSLALVGQPNTGELF
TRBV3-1	ASSQDVGGYT
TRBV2	ASSQIGLHQPQH
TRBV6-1	ASSGNRANTEAF
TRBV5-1	ASSRGQGGSYEQY
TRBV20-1	SARSRERSYNEQF